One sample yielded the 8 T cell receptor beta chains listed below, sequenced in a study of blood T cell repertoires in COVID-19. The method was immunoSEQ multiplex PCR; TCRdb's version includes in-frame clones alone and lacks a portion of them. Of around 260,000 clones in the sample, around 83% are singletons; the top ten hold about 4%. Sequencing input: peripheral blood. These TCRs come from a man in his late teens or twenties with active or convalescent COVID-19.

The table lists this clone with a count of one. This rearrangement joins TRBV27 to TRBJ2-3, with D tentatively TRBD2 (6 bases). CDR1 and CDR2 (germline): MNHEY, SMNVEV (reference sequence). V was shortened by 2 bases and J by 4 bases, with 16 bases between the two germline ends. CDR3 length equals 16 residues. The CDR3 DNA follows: TGTGCCAGCAGTTTACTGGGACTGGGGAGTGCAGATACGCAGTATTTT. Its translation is CASSLLGLGSADTQYF.

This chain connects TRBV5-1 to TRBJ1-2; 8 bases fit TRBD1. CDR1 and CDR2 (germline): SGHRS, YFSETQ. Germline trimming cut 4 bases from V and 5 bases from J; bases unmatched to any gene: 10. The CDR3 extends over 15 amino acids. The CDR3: CASSTGQDGTYGYTF. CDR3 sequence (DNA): TGCGCCAGCAGCACGGGACAGGATGGGACTTATGGCTACACCTTC.

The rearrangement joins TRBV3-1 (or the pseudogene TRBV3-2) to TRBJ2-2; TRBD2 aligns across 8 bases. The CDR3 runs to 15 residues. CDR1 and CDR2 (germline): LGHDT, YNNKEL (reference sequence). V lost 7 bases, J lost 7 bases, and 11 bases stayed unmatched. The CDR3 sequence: CASTEGLASDGELFF. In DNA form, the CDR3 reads TGTGCCAGCACCGAAGGACTAGCCAGTGACGGGGAGCTGTTTTTT.

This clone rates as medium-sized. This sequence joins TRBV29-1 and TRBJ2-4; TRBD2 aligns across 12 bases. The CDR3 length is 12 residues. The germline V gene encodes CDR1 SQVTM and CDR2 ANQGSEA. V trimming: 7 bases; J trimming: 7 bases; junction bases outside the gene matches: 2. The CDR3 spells CSAGTSGNIQYF. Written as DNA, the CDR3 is TGCAGCGCCGGGACTAGCGGGAACATTCAGTACTTC. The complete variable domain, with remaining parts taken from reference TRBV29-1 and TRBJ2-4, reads SAVISQKPSRDICQRGTSLTIQCQVDSQVTMMFWYRQQPGQSLTLIATANQGSEATYESGFVIDKFPISRPNLTFSTLTVSNMSPEDSSIYLCSAGTSGNIQYFGAGTRLSVL.

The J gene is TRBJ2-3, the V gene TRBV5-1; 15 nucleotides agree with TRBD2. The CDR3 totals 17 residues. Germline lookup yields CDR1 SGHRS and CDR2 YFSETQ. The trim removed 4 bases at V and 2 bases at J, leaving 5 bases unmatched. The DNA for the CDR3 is TGCGCCAGCAGCCGGACTAGCGGGGGGGCCCTCACAGATACGCAGTATTTT. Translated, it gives CASSRTSGGALTDTQYF. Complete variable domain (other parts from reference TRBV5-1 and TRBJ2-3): KAGVTQTPRYLIKTRGQQVTLSCSPISGHRSVSWYQQTPGQGLQFLFEYFSETQRNKGNFPGRFSGRQFSNSRSEMNVSTLELGDSALYLCASSRTSGGALTDTQYFGPGTRLTVL.

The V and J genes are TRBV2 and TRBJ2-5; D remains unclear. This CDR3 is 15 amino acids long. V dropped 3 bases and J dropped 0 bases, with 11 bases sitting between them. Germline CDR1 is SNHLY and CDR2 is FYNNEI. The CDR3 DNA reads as TGTGCCAGCAGTGACTCCGAGATGTACCAAGAGACCCAGTACTTC. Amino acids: CASSDSEMYQETQYF.

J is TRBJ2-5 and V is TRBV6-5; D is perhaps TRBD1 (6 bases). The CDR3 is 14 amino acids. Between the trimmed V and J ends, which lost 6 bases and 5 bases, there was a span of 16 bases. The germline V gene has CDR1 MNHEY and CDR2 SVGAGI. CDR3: CASRKTGGGETQYF. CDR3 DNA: TGTGCCAGCAGAAAGACAGGAGGTGGGGAGACCCAGTACTTC.

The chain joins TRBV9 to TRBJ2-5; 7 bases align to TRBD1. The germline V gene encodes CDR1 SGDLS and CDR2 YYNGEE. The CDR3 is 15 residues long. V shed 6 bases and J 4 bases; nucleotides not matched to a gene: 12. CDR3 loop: CASTYVPKGAETQYF. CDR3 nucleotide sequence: TGTGCCAGCACCTACGTGCCGAAGGGGGCAGAGACCCAGTACTTC.